The 22 T cell receptor beta chains in this list originate from one sample, sequenced in a study of spatial heterogeneity in lung cancer. Indicated time point: sample taken at primary tumor resection. Sequencing of whole RNA from tumor, nontumor lung or frozen PBMC involved no sorting. Each CDR3 protein is one row after TCRdb ran MiXCR on the 5' RACE reads. Here the sample spans about 39,000 distinct CDR3 sequences, under 7% being singletons. The material was PBMCs, obtained at surgery. All receptors come from a male donor with early-stage non-small cell lung cancer.

This clonotype was seen many times. V is TRBV6-5 and J is TRBJ1-1, with D maybe TRBD1 (6 bases). CDR3 length equals 15 residues. Germline lookup yields CDR1 MNHEY and CDR2 SVGAGI. Trimming shortened V by 6 bases and J by 2 bases, and 16 bases separated the two germline ends. The CDR3 DNA reads as TGTGCCAGCAGCAGTTTGGGACACCGAAACACTGAAGCTTTCTTT. This gives the protein CASSSLGHRNTEAFF.

At least ten counts were recorded for this clonotype. The chain employs TRBV12-3 or TRBV12-4 and TRBJ2-7; 9 bases are a match to TRBD1. With V trimmed by 5 bases and J by 3 bases, 5 bases remained unmatched. The CDR3 extends over 14 amino acids. This chain's CDR3 is CASSQTGGSYEQYF. In nucleotides, the CDR3 is TGTGCCAGCAGTCAAACAGGGGGCAGCTACGAGCAGTACTTC.

The chain is built from TRBV10-3 and TRBJ2-5; 7 bases are shared with TRBD1. Germline CDR1 and CDR2: ENHRY and SYGVKD. J lost 1 base, V lost 2 bases, and 1 base had no gene match. The CDR3 length is 14 residues. The CDR3: CAISEAGGQETQYF. The CDR3 bases are TGTGCCATCAGTGAGGCAGGGGGCCAAGAGACCCAGTACTTC.

The chain carries TRBV7-9 and TRBJ2-1, with 11 bases fitting TRBD2. The CDR3 spans 18 residues. Germline trimming cut 5 bases from V and 7 bases from J; bases unmatched to any gene: 16. Germline V gene lookup returns CDR1 SEHNR and CDR2 FQNEAQ (reference sequence). The CDR3 region has the DNA TGTGCCAGCAGCCCGGACCCTATAGCGGGGGGGCCACGGAATGAGCAGTTCTTC. It codes for CASSPDPIAGGPRNEQFF.

This clonotype was seen many times. The V and J genes are TRBV3-1 and TRBJ1-2; D is possibly TRBD1 (5 bases). The length of the CDR3 is 13 residues. The ends were cut back, 3 bases at V and 8 bases at J, with 13 bases in the middle. Germline values: CDR1 LGHDT, CDR2 YNNKEL (reference sequence). The CDR3 region has the DNA TGTGCCAGCAGCCAGGTGACAGAACGAGGCTACACCTTC. It codes for CASSQVTERGYTF.

The table lists this clonotype with many counts. This sequence joins TRBV7-2 and TRBJ1-3; D ambiguous. V gave up 4 bases and J gave up 0 bases, with 7 bases separating them. Germline values: CDR1 SGHTA, CDR2 FQGNSA. The CDR3 is made up of 14 amino acids. The CDR3 nucleotides read TGTGCCAGCAGCTATACTTCCTCTGGAAACACCATATATTTT. Amino acids: CASSYTSSGNTIYF.

Only one count was recorded for this clonotype. A much larger clone lies one base from this, so it may be a read error. V gene TRBV10-3 combines with J gene TRBJ2-7; D not certain. Between the trimmed V and J ends, which lost 4 bases and 0 bases, there was a span of 19 bases. Germline V gives CDR1 ENHRY, CDR2 SYGVKD. The CDR3 has 17 residues. The CDR3 DNA sequence: TGTGCCATCAGTGGCCCCGGCCAGATGGAGAGCTCCTACGAGCAGTACTTC. It is translated as CAISGPGQMESSYEQYF.

The J gene is TRBJ1-2, the V gene TRBV20-1; D gene unclear. Per germline, CDR1 DFQATT and CDR2 SNEGSKA (reference sequence). Trimming stripped 6 bases from V and 8 bases from J, with 22 bases between. The CDR3 covers 14 residues. In DNA form, the CDR3 reads TGCAGTGCCCCTGAGGTCTATGGCTACGGAGGCTACACCTTC. It yields the protein CSAPEVYGYGGYTF.

The table lists this clonotype with many counts. This rearrangement joins TRBV6-1 to TRBJ1-5; 9 positions match TRBD1. CDR1 is MNHNS, CDR2 SASEGT, per germline. V gave up 4 bases and J gave up 8 bases; unmatched junction bases: 9. CDR3 size: 15 residues. The CDR3 DNA follows: TGTGCCAGCAGTGCGTATCCGGGACAGGGAGAGCCCCAGCATTTT. It codes for CASSAYPGQGEPQHF.

This clonotype was recorded a few times. The V gene is TRBV5-1, the J gene TRBJ1-1, with D tentatively TRBD1 (5 bases). V was cut by 1 base and J by 4 bases, with 8 bases left in between. Germline-derived CDR1 and CDR2 are SGHRS and YFSETQ. The CDR3 consists of 13 residues. As DNA, the CDR3 is TGCGCCAGCAGCTTGCGGGGGACCACTGAAGCTTTCTTT. As protein: CASSLRGTTEAFF. Filled out from reference TRBV5-1 and TRBJ1-1, the complete variable domain reads KAGVTQTPRYLIKTRGQQVTLSCSPISGHRSVSWYQQTPGQGLQFLFEYFSETQRNKGNFPGRFSGRQFSNSRSEMNVSTLELGDSALYLCASSLRGTTEAFFGQGTRLTVV.

A few counts support this clonotype. This chain connects TRBV4-3 to TRBJ1-5; D may be TRBD1 (5 bases). Trimming took off 0 bases at V and 4 bases at J, with 13 bases between the two ends. Germline V gene sequence: CDR1 LGHNA, CDR2 YSLEER. The CDR3 is 16 amino acids. The CDR3, as DNA: TGCGCCAGCAGCCAAGAGCACGACAAGGGGAATCAGCCCCAGCATTTT. Translating gives CASSQEHDKGNQPQHF.

In its sample, this clonotype was seen many times. V gene TRBV5-1 combines with J gene TRBJ2-6; weak D call: TRBD1 (6 bases). The V end was cut by 6 bases, the J end by 0 bases, with 13 bases between. Per germline, CDR1 SGHRS and CDR2 YFSETQ. The CDR3 sequence is 16 residues long. CDR3 protein: CASKDRPSSGANVLTF. CDR3 DNA sequence: TGCGCCAGCAAAGACAGGCCGAGCTCTGGGGCCAACGTCCTGACTTTC.

The chain couples TRBV7-8 to TRBJ1-5; D perhaps matches TRBD1 (6 bases). Germline values: CDR1 SGHVS, CDR2 FQNEAQ. Trimming cost V 5 bases and J 3 bases, with 20 bases left between them. There are 17 residues in the CDR3. The CDR3 sequence is CASSRGALSGVNQPQHF. DNA for the CDR3: TGTGCCAGCAGCCGGGGGGCGCTCTCGGGGGTCAATCAGCCCCAGCATTTT.

This clonotype was recorded many times. The chain uses TRBV12-3 or TRBV12-4 and TRBJ1-2; weak D call: TRBD1 (6 bases). Trimming cost V 5 bases and J 4 bases, with 11 bases left between them. The CDR3 runs 13 residues. This CDR3 is CASSEGGSYGYTF. CDR3 in DNA: TGTGCCAGCAGTGAAGGGGGTAGCTATGGCTACACCTTC.

This clonotype has a handful of counts. The chain has TRBV5-1 and TRBJ2-5; D is perhaps TRBD1 or TRBD2 (5 bases each). This CDR3 is 14 amino acids long. Per the germline V gene, CDR1 is SGHRS and CDR2 is YFSETQ. The germline V and J ends were trimmed by 1 base and 4 bases, with 11 bases remaining between them. Here the CDR3 reads CASSLTRGLETQYF. DNA of the CDR3: TGCGCCAGCAGCTTGACGAGGGGCTTAGAGACCCAGTACTTC.

The rearrangement joins TRBV30 to TRBJ1-2; D is unresolved. The V gene lost 1 base and the J gene lost 4 bases, with 10 bases spanning the gap. Germline V gene sequence: CDR1 GTSNPN, CDR2 SVGIG (reference sequence). CDR3 size: 13 residues. CDR3 DNA: TGTGCCTGGAGTGGTCGACTGATCTATGGCTACACCTTC. Amino acids: CAWSGRLIYGYTF. The whole variable domain, filled in from reference TRBV30 and TRBJ1-2, reads SQTIHQWPATLVQPVGSPLSLECTVEGTSNPNLYWYRQAAGRGLQLLFYSVGIGQISSEVPQNLSASRPQDRQFILSSKKLLLSDSGFYLCAWSGRLIYGYTFGSGTRLTVV.

This clonotype appeared many times. V is TRBV5-1 and J is TRBJ2-2; 7 bases line up with TRBD1. Germline V gene sequence: CDR1 SGHRS, CDR2 YFSETQ. This CDR3 region has 16 residues. V lost 4 bases and J lost 3; bases outside the gene matches: 9. The CDR3 here is CASSPLTGADTGELFF. CDR3 coding DNA: TGCGCCAGCAGCCCCCTAACAGGGGCGGACACCGGGGAGCTGTTTTTT.

This clonotype came up a few times. V usage is TRBV5-4 and J usage is TRBJ1-6, with TRBD1 as a possible D gene (6 bases). Trimming took 0 bases from V and 7 from J, leaving 11 bases between them. CDR3 length: 15 amino acids. Germline V gene lookup returns CDR1 SGHNT and CDR2 YYREEE (reference sequence). Here the CDR3 reads CASSLEGGRNSPLHF. CDR3 sequence (DNA): TGTGCCAGCAGCTTGGAAGGGGGAAGGAATTCACCCCTCCACTTT.

CDR3 residues: CASSLVVSGGYEQYF. In nucleotides, the CDR3 is TGTGCCAGCAGCTTGGTCGTTAGCGGGGGTTACGAGCAGTACTTC. The J gene is TRBJ2-7, the V gene TRBV5-4; 9 nucleotides match TRBD2. Germline CDR1 SGHNT, CDR2 YYREEE (reference sequence). CDR3 length equals 15 residues. V lost 0 bases, J lost 4 bases, and 5 bases stayed unmatched.

This clonotype was observed many times. For the CDR3, the DNA is TGTGCCAGCAGGAACAGGGGGGGGGCTGGGGCCAACGTCCTGACTTTC. This gives the protein CASRNRGGAGANVLTF. The V call is TRBV12-3 or TRBV12-4, the J call TRBJ2-6; D is perhaps TRBD1 (8 bases). The CDR3 extends over 16 amino acids. V gave up 6 bases and J gave up 2 bases, with 14 bases separating them.

This clonotype is medium-sized within its sample. The rearrangement uses TRBV12-3 or TRBV12-4 and TRBJ1-5; D is ambiguous. CDR3 size: 13 residues. V gave up 6 bases and J gave up 9 bases, with 15 bases separating them. CDR3 sequence: CASSPTITAPQHF. As DNA, the CDR3 is TGTGCCAGCAGCCCTACCATCACGGCGCCCCAGCATTTT.

This clonotype showed up just a few times. The chain joins TRBV6-2 or TRBV6-3 to TRBJ1-5; no definite D call. Trimming removed 6 bases at V and 5 bases at J, with 11 bases between. CDR1 is MNHEY and CDR2 is SVGEGT in the germline V gene. This CDR3 is built from 13 residues. The chain's CDR3 is CASSRPGDQPQHF. CDR3 DNA: TGTGCCAGCAGCCGCCCGGGAGATCAGCCCCAGCATTTT.